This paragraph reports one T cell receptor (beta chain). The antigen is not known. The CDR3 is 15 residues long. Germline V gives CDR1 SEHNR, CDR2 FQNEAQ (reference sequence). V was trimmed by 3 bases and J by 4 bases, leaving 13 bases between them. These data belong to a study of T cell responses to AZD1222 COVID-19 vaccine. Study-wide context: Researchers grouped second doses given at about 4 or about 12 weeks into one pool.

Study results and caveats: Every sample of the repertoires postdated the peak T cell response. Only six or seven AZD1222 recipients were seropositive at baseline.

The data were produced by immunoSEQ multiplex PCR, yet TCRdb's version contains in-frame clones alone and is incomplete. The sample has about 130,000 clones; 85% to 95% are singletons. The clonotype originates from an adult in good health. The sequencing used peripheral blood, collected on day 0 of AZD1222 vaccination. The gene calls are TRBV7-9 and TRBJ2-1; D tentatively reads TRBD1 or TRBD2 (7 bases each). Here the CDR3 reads CASSFPGGGYNEQFF. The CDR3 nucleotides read TGTGCCAGCAGCTTCCCAGGGGGGGGTTACAATGAGCAGTTCTTC.